This T cell receptor (beta chain) stems from a study of T cell responses to AZD1222 COVID-19 vaccine. Study-wide results and limits: Spike-specific TCR depth and breadth grew after two AZD1222 doses. Recipients of AZD1222 seropositive at baseline numbered only 6 or 7. The study sampled repertoires only after the peak T cell response. The reported proportion of spike-specific TCRs targeting unmutated variant regions was nearly half.

Deletions cut 6 bases from V and 10 bases from J, with 22 bases between. This CDR3 is built from 15 residues. Germline CDR1 and CDR2: MDHEN and SYDVKM. About this clone: The antigen is unknown.

Here immunoSEQ multiplex PCR was the method, and the copy in TCRdb shows in-frame clones only, minus some. The table has about 150,000 clones, 80% to 95% seen once. The chain has TRBV28 and TRBJ2-1; possibly TRBD2 for D (7 bases). This clonotype was obtained from an adult who received the AZD1222 COVID-19 vaccine. This specimen was peripheral blood, taken 28 days after the second AZD1222 dose. CDR3 in amino acids: CASSSGGQQRYEQFF. CDR3 coding DNA: TGTGCCAGCAGCTCCGGGGGGCAACAGAGGTACGAGCAGTTCTTC.